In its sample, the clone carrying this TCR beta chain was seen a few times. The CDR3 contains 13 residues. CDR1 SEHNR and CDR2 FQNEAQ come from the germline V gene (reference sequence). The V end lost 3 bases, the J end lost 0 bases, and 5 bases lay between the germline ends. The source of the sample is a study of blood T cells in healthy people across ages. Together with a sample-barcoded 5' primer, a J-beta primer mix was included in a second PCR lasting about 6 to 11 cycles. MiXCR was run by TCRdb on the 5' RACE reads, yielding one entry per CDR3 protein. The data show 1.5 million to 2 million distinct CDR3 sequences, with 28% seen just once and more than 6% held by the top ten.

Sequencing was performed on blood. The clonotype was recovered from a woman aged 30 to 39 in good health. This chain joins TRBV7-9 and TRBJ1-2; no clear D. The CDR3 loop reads CASSLYPNYGYTF. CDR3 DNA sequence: TGTGCCAGCAGCTTGTACCCTAACTATGGCTACACCTTC.